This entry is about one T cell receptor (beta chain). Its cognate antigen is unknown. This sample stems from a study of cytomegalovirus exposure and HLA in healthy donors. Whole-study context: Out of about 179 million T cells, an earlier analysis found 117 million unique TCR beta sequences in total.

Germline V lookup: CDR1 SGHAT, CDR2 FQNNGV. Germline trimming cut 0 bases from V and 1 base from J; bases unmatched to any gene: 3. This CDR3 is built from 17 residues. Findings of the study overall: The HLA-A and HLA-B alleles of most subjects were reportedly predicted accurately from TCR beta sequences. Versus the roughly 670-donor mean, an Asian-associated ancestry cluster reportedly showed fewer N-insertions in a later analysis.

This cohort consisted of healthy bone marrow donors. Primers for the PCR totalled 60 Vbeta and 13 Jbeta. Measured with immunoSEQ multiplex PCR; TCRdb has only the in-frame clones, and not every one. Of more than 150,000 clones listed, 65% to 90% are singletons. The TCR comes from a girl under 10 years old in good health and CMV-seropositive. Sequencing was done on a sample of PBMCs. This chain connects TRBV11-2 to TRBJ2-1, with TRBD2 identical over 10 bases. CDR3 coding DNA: TGTGCCAGCAGCTTAGATTCGGGACTAGCGTCCTACAATGAGCAGTTCTTC. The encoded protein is CASSLDSGLASYNEQFF.